The rows below give T cell receptor beta chains drawn from one sample of a study of blood T cell repertoires in COVID-19. Method: immunoSEQ multiplex PCR; TCRdb's copy keeps in-frame clones and lacks some. This sample has fewer than 300,000 clones, with 75% to 90% found just once. Input material: peripheral blood. These receptors were taken from a man aged 30-40 years with acute or convalescent COVID-19. Each CDR3 is given with its conserved first and last residue. The order of the fields is D gene, clone size, V gene, J gene, CDR3 protein, CDR3 DNA. A D gene is named only where the DNA matches it firmly. Part of the rows lack a size; the others show once, few, many or a class for expanded clones.

-,-,TRBV19,TRBJ1-1,CASTDRDTEAFF,TGTGCCAGTACCGACCGGGACACTGAAGCTTTCTTT
TRBD1,-,TRBV11-2,TRBJ2-3,CASSRTGSLGTDTQYF,TGTGCCAGCAGCCGGACAGGCTCGCTAGGCACAGATACGCAGTATTTT
TRBD2,-,TRBV18,TRBJ2-7,CASSSIAGVGYEQYF,TGTGCCAGCTCATCCATAGCGGGAGTGGGCTACGAGCAGTACTTC
-,-,TRBV2,TRBJ2-2,CASPGGDADTGELFF,TGTGCCAGCCCCGGAGGGGATGCGGACACCGGGGAGCTGTTTTTT
TRBD2,-,TRBV5-4,TRBJ2-1,CASSSGTSWVNEQFF,TGTGCCAGCAGCTCTGGGACTAGTTGGGTCAATGAGCAGTTCTTC
-,-,TRBV5-5,TRBJ1-5,CASSPLTGDQPQHF,TGTGCCAGCAGCCCGTTGACAGGAGATCAGCCCCAGCATTTT
TRBD2,-,TRBV19,TRBJ2-7,CASSKAAGGPYEQYF,TGTGCCAGTAGTAAAGCGGCGGGGGGGCCTTACGAGCAGTACTTC
-,-,TRBV19,TRBJ1-6,CASTSPGLSNSPLHF,TGTGCCAGTACCTCCCCGGGACTCTCGAATTCACCCCTCCACTTT
TRBD1,-,TRBV6-6,TRBJ2-7,CASSRDRVGEQYF,TGTGCCAGCAGTCGGGACAGGGTAGGCGAGCAGTACTTC
TRBD1,-,TRBV28,TRBJ1-1,CASSRDRDGTEAFF,TGTGCCAGCAGCCGGGACAGGGATGGCACTGAAGCTTTCTTT
-,-,TRBV28,TRBJ2-6,CASRKTVLFSGANVLTF,TGTGCCAGCAGAAAAACTGTTCTGTTCTCTGGGGCCAACGTCCTGACTTTC
TRBD1,-,TRBV5-1,TRBJ1-2,CASSQTGGDGYTF,TGCGCCAGCAGTCAGACAGGGGGCGATGGCTACACCTTC
-,once,TRBV5-8,TRBJ2-3,CIEHQGQGITDTQYF,TGTATCGAGCACCAGGGGCAGGGGATCACAGATACGCAGTATTTT
-,many,TRBV4-2,TRBJ2-2,CASSQGAGLDNTGELFF,TGTGCCAGCAGCCAGGGGGCCGGACTAGATAACACCGGGGAGCTGTTTTTT
-,-,TRBV7-3,TRBJ2-3,CASSLRQGLADTQYF,TGTGCCAGCAGCTTAAGGCAGGGGTTGGCAGATACGCAGTATTTT
-,-,TRBV30,TRBJ1-2,CAWTEVTGYGYTF,TGTGCCTGGACGGAGGTAACGGGCTATGGCTACACCTTC
-,-,TRBV5-6,TRBJ1-2,CASRSTGYYGYTF,TGTGCCAGCAGGTCAACAGGGTACTATGGCTACACCTTC
-,-,TRBV25-1,TRBJ1-3,CASSNQGAGNTIYF,TGTGCCAGCAGCAATCAGGGTGCTGGAAACACCATATATTTT
TRBD1,-,TRBV27,TRBJ1-5,CASSDRDRGQPQHF,TGTGCCAGCAGTGACCGGGACAGGGGGCAGCCCCAGCATTTT
-,-,TRBV3-1/TRBV3-2,TRBJ1-1,CASKGGAGTEAFF,TGTGCCAGCAAGGGAGGGGCCGGGACTGAAGCTTTCTTT
-,-,TRBV9,TRBJ1-1,CASSAGGMNTEAFF,TGTGCCAGCAGCGCAGGCGGGATGAACACTGAAGCTTTCTTT
TRBD1,-,TRBV18,TRBJ1-2,CASSPGQGYEGYTF,TGTGCCAGCTCACCGGGACAGGGTTATGAGGGCTACACCTTC
-,-,TRBV7-9,TRBJ2-4,CASSSRPDRGWKNIQYF,TGTGCCAGCAGCTCCCGTCCCGACCGCGGTTGGAAAAACATTCAGTACTTC
-,-,TRBV7-3,TRBJ2-5,CASSLTGSRGETQYF,TGTGCCAGCAGCTTAACGGGGTCCAGGGGTGAGACCCAGTACTTC
TRBD2,-,TRBV5-4,TRBJ2-5,CASSSSGRALETQYF,TGTGCCAGCAGCTCTAGCGGGAGGGCCTTGGAGACCCAGTACTTC
-,-,TRBV28,TRBJ1-6,CASSPPRGQRYSPLHF,TGTGCCAGCAGTCCACCCCGAGGACAGCGTTATTCACCCCTCCACTTT
TRBD1,-,TRBV5-6,TRBJ1-5,CASSWVIGQASNQPQHF,TGTGCCAGCAGCTGGGTGATTGGACAGGCTAGCAATCAGCCCCAGCATTTT
-,-,TRBV29-1,TRBJ2-6,CSVSSFGAPGANVLTF,TGCAGCGTCTCGAGCTTTGGGGCTCCTGGGGCCAACGTCCTGACTTTC
-,-,TRBV27,TRBJ1-2,CASSLNWAGGYTF,TGTGCCAGCAGTTTAAATTGGGCTGGAGGCTACACCTTC
-,-,TRBV18,TRBJ1-4,CASSRSDTTTNEKLFF,TGTGCCAGCTCACGATCGGACACTACAACTAATGAAAAACTGTTTTTT
-,-,TRBV5-1,TRBJ1-4,CASSPGGAHEKLFF,TGCGCCAGCAGCCCGGGGGGGGCCCATGAAAAACTGTTTTTT
-,once,TRBV7-9,TRBJ1-2,CASSYLSESYGYTF,TGTGCCAGCAGCTATTTAAGCGAATCCTATGGCTACACCTTC
TRBD1,once,TRBV7-9,TRBJ2-7,CASSLDRGQGAWDEQYF,TGTGCCAGCAGCTTAGATCGGGGACAGGGGGCGTGGGACGAGCAGTACTTC
-,-,TRBV27,TRBJ2-2,CASSYKRTGELFF,TGTGCCAGCAGCTATAAACGCACCGGGGAGCTGTTTTTT
-,-,TRBV28,TRBJ2-7,CASRSVGTPTREQYF,TGTGCCAGCAGGAGCGTAGGGACTCCCACTCGGGAGCAGTACTTC
-,-,TRBV19,TRBJ2-5,CASSIGAAETQYF,TGTGCCAGTAGTATCGGAGCGGCGGAGACCCAGTACTTC
TRBD1,-,TRBV13,TRBJ1-3,CASSRDRVSGNTIYF,TGTGCCAGCAGCCGGGACAGGGTTTCCGGAAACACCATATATTTT
-,-,TRBV4-1,TRBJ1-1,CASSQVAGPLNTEAFF,TGCGCCAGCAGCCAAGTCGCGGGACCGCTGAACACTGAAGCTTTCTTT
-,few,TRBV10-1,TRBJ2-5,CASSEGGQETQYF,TGCGCCAGCAGTGAGGGCGGTCAAGAGACCCAGTACTTC
TRBD2,-,TRBV29-1,TRBJ2-3,CSVRLLAGADTQYF,TGCAGCGTGCGTCTTCTCGCGGGAGCAGATACGCAGTATTTT